Below are 21 T cell receptor beta chains sequenced from a single sample in a study of Ad26.COV2.S vaccination and SARS-CoV-2 variants. The repertoire was sequenced with immunoSEQ multiplex PCR; TCRdb's copy has only in-frame clones and lacks some. The table records 300,000 to 350,000 clones, 75% to 90% of them present only once. Treatment in this sample: around 19 received Ad26.COV2.S at low or high dose, single or two shots; roughly five received placebo; per-sample allocation not given. Following the first vaccine or placebo injection, samples were taken on day 63. The starting material was peripheral blood, obtained in a trial of Ad26.COV2.S vaccine versus placebo. The source of these receptors is a person aged 18-65 years who received the Ad26.COV2.S COVID-19 vaccine or a placebo.

This rearrangement joins TRBV27 to TRBJ2-7; 12 bases match TRBD2. Trimming took 5 bases from V and 0 from J; bases not matched to a gene: 2. The CDR3 sequence is 15 residues long. CDR1 MNHEY and CDR2 SMNVEV come from the germline V gene (reference sequence). Here the CDR3 reads CASSRTSGASYEQYF. The CDR3 nucleotides are TGTGCCAGCAGTAGGACTAGCGGGGCCTCCTACGAGCAGTACTTC.

The J gene is TRBJ2-1, the V gene TRBV7-2, with 8 bases fitting TRBD2. The CDR3 loop spans 15 amino acids. V lost 1 base and J lost 8; bases outside the gene matches: 7. Germline V CDR1 and CDR2: SGHTA, FQGNSA. The CDR3 DNA is TGTGCCAGCAGCTTAGATCCAGGGACTAGGGATGAGCAGTTCTTC. This gives the protein CASSLDPGTRDEQFF.

The chain is built from TRBV12-3 or TRBV12-4 and TRBJ2-4; tentative D call: TRBD2 (6 bases). The V and J ends lost 4 bases and 13 bases respectively, with 17 bases between them. CDR3 length: 13 residues. CDR3 residues: CASSYSGETAQYF. The CDR3 coding sequence is TGTGCCAGCAGTTATTCGGGGGAGACTGCCCAGTACTTC.

This chain uses TRBV4-2 with TRBJ2-1, with a weak D call TRBD2 (6 bases). The CDR3 runs to 18 residues. Trimming took off 1 base at V and 4 bases at J, with 20 bases between the two ends. CDR1 is LGHNA, CDR2 YNFKEQ, per germline. Here the CDR3 DNA reads TGTGCCAGCAGCCAAGGGGACTCTCGGGCCAATCCGTACAATGAGCAGTTCTTC. Amino acids: CASSQGDSRANPYNEQFF.

CDR3 residues: CASSSRDRGAVYEQYF. CDR3 bases: TGTGCCAGCAGCTCAAGGGACAGGGGGGCAGTCTACGAGCAGTACTTC. The V call is TRBV5-6, the J call TRBJ2-7, with TRBD1 identical over 11 bases. Trimming cost V 3 bases and J 3 bases; bases outside gene matches: 8. CDR1 and CDR2 (germline): SGHDT, YYEEEE. CDR3 length equals 16 residues.

The gene calls are TRBV2 and TRBJ1-1; D unclear. Germline V gives CDR1 SNHLY, CDR2 FYNNEI. This CDR3 has 13 residues. V lost 4 bases and J lost 1, with 7 bases in between. The CDR3 loop reads CASSGNWNTEAFF. The CDR3 nucleotides read TGTGCCAGCAGTGGGAACTGGAACACTGAAGCTTTCTTT. The variable domain in full, with the rest retrieved from reference TRBV2 and TRBJ1-1, is EPEVTQTPSHQVTQMGQEVILRCVPISNHLYFYWYRQILGQKVEFLVSFYNNEISEKSEIFDDQFSVERPDGSNFTLKIRSTKLEDSAMYFCASSGNWNTEAFFGQGTRLTVV.

This clone was observed a handful of times. The chain links TRBV9 to TRBJ2-7; 8 nucleotides line up with TRBD2. Per the germline V gene, CDR1 is SGDLS and CDR2 is YYNGEE. The length of the CDR3 is 14 residues. V lost 0 bases and J lost 4; bases outside the gene matches: 3. The CDR3 nucleotides read TGTGCCAGCAGCGTAGGGCTAGCGGGTTACGAGCAGTACTTC. It yields the protein CASSVGLAGYEQYF.

This clone is a singleton in its sample. This sequence joins TRBV28 and TRBJ1-2; TRBD1 might be the D (5 bases). Per germline, CDR1 MDHEN and CDR2 SYDVKM. The CDR3 covers 15 residues. V shed 2 bases and J shed 4 bases, with 14 bases lying between them. CDR3 DNA: TGTGCCAGCAGTTTAAAGGGAGGGGTTTCCTATGGCTACACCTTC. It translates to CASSLKGGVSYGYTF.

This clone showed up just a few times. The chain links TRBV13 to TRBJ1-2, with D perhaps matching TRBD1 (6 bases). Germline lookup yields CDR1 PRHDT and CDR2 FYEKMQ (reference sequence). V was shortened by 3 bases and J by 4 bases, with 21 bases between the two germline ends. The CDR3 is 17 amino acids. The CDR3 here is CASSFRQARRSGYGYTF. The CDR3 DNA reads as TGTGCCAGCAGCTTCCGACAGGCGCGGCGATCTGGCTATGGCTACACCTTC. The full variable domain, its missing parts supplied by reference TRBV13 and TRBJ1-2, is AAGVIQSPRHLIKEKRETATLKCYPIPRHDTVYWYQQGPGQDPQFLISFYEKMQSDKGSIPDRFSAQQFSDYHSELNMSSLELGDSALYFCASSFRQARRSGYGYTFGSGTRLTVV.

This rearrangement joins TRBV19 to TRBJ1-5; D remains unclear. There are 14 residues in the CDR3. The ends were cut back, 1 base at V and 4 bases at J, with 8 bases in the middle. Germline CDR1 is LNHDA and CDR2 is SQIVND (reference sequence). The CDR3 loop is CASSIGARNQPQHF. The CDR3 DNA reads as TGTGCCAGTAGTATAGGGGCCAGGAATCAGCCCCAGCATTTT.

This clone has a single count. The V call is TRBV24-1, the J call TRBJ1-2; D perhaps matches TRBD1 (5 bases). Germline V lookup: CDR1 KGHDR, CDR2 SFDVKD. The CDR3 runs 17 residues. The ends were cut back, 5 bases at V and 0 bases at J, with 18 bases in the middle. CDR3 sequence reads: CATSVSGRSAANYGYTF. The CDR3 DNA reads TGTGCCACCAGTGTCTCAGGGAGAAGCGCAGCTAACTATGGCTACACCTTC.

The genes are TRBV6-5 and TRBJ2-7; 8 bases agree with TRBD2. The germline gives CDR1 MNHEY, CDR2 SVGAGI. The V and J ends lost 2 bases and 2 bases, in that order; junction bases with no gene match: 5. CDR3 length: 15 amino acids. The CDR3 protein is CASSYTIAGPYEQYF. In DNA form, the CDR3 reads TGTGCCAGCAGTTACACAATAGCGGGGCCCTACGAGCAGTACTTC.

Written as DNA, the CDR3 is TGTGCCAGCTCACCAGTTCAGAGGACTAACTATGGCTACACCTTC. This encodes CASSPVQRTNYGYTF. This chain links TRBV18 with TRBJ1-2; no firm D call. The germline V gene encodes CDR1 KGHSH and CDR2 LQKENI. This CDR3 contains 15 residues. V lost 2 bases to trimming and J lost 0 bases, with 10 bases between them.

This sequence joins TRBV9 and TRBJ2-1, with a tentative D call TRBD1 (6 bases). The CDR3 has 16 amino acids. Germline loops: CDR1 SGDLS, CDR2 YYNGEE. Between the trimmed V and J ends, which lost 0 bases and 8 bases, there was a span of 18 bases. Here the CDR3 DNA reads TGTGCCAGCAGCGTAGACCGCAGGGGTGGGCTCGATGAGCAGTTCTTC. Protein: CASSVDRRGGLDEQFF.

The chain carries TRBV6-5 and TRBJ1-2, with 7 bases that match TRBD1. This CDR3 contains 15 residues. CDR1 and CDR2 from the germline V gene are MNHEY and SVGAGI. With V trimmed by 5 bases and J by 4 bases, 10 bases remained unmatched. CDR3 sequence: CASSPSPGTAYGYTF. The CDR3 DNA reads as TGTGCCAGCAGTCCCTCTCCCGGGACAGCCTATGGCTACACCTTC.

The CDR3 protein is CASPPAGGPSWSDTQYF. CDR3 coding DNA: TGTGCCAGCCCCCCAGCGGGGGGACCATCTTGGTCAGATACGCAGTATTTT. V usage is TRBV2 and J usage is TRBJ2-3; the match to TRBD2 covers 9 bases. The germline CDR1 and CDR2 sequences are SNHLY and FYNNEI. Trimming cost V 8 bases and J 4 bases; bases outside gene matches: 16. The CDR3 is 17 amino acids.

The V and J genes are TRBV2 and TRBJ2-7, with D uncertain. Trimming removed 2 bases at V and 1 base at J, with 9 bases between. The CDR3 totals 14 residues. Germline CDR1 SNHLY, CDR2 FYNNEI. CDR3 DNA: TGTGCCAGCAGTGAATTTGGCACTTCCTACGAGCAGTACTTC. Amino acid sequence: CASSEFGTSYEQYF.

This clone was seen just once. The chain couples TRBV7-9 to TRBJ2-1; 10 positions agree with TRBD1. The junction had 6 bases not matched to a gene; V was cut back by 5 bases and J by 2 bases. Germline V gives CDR1 SEHNR, CDR2 FQNEAQ (reference sequence). The CDR3 totals 16 residues. CDR3 sequence (DNA): TGTGCCAGCAGCCCTCGGGACAGGGGACCCTACAATGAGCAGTTCTTC. Translating it yields CASSPRDRGPYNEQFF.

This clone has ten or more counts. The chain uses TRBV5-4 and TRBJ2-1; the D is unclear. Trimming cost V 3 bases and J 7 bases, with 8 bases left between them. Germline CDR1 and CDR2: SGHNT and YYREEE (reference sequence). This CDR3 contains 12 residues. CDR3 region: CASSWDGNEQFF. CDR3 bases: TGTGCCAGCAGCTGGGATGGGAATGAGCAGTTCTTC.

The chain joins TRBV5-5 to TRBJ2-1, with TRBD2 matching 11 bases. V lost 0 bases and J lost 3; bases outside the gene matches: 2. The CDR3 is 16 amino acids. Germline V gene data show CDR1 as SGHKS and CDR2 as YYEKEE (reference sequence). CDR3 amino acids: CASSLAGTSGYNEQFF. DNA of the CDR3: TGTGCCAGCAGCTTGGCCGGGACTAGCGGCTACAATGAGCAGTTCTTC.

This clone was observed a few times. The chain has TRBV5-4 and TRBJ1-2; D gene ambiguous. V was pared by 3 bases and J by 8 bases, with 11 bases between. CDR1 is SGHNT and CDR2 is YYREEE in the germline V gene (reference sequence). CDR3 length equals 12 residues. CDR3 sequence reads: CASSSGVDGYTF. The CDR3 nucleotides read TGTGCCAGCAGCTCGGGAGTAGACGGCTACACCTTC. Drawing the rest from reference TRBV5-4 and TRBJ1-2, the complete variable domain is ETGVTQSPTHLIKTRGQQVTLRCSSQSGHNTVSWYQQALGQGPQFIFQYYREEENGRGNFPPRFSGLQFPNYSSELNVNALELDDSALYLCASSSGVDGYTFGSGTRLTVV.